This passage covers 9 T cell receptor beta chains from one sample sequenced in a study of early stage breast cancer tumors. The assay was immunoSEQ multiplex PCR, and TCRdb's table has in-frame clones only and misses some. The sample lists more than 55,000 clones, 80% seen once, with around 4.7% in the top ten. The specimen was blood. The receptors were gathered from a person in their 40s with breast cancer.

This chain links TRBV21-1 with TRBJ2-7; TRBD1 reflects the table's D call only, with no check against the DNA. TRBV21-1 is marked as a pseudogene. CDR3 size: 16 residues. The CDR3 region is CASSKGDPGFSYEQYF. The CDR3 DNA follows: TGTGCCAGCAGCAAAGGCGACCCAGGGTTCTCCTACGAGCAGTACTTC.

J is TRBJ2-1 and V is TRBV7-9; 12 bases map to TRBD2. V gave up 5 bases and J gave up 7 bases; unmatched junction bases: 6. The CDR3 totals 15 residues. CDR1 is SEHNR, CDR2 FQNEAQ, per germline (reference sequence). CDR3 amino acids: CASSPGLAGPNEQFF. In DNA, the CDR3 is TGTGCCAGCAGCCCCGGACTAGCGGGACCGAATGAGCAGTTCTTC.

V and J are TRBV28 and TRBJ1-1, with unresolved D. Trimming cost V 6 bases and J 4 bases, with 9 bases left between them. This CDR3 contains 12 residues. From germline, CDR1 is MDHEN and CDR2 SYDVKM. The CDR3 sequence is CASSRMVTEAFF. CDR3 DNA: TGTGCCAGCAGCAGAATGGTCACTGAAGCTTTCTTT.

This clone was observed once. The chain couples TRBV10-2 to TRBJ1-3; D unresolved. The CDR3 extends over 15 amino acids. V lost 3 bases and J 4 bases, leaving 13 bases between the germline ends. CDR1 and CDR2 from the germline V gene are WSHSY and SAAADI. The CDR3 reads CASSEMGKSGNTIYF. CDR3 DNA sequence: TGCGCCAGCAGTGAAATGGGAAAATCAGGAAACACCATATATTTT.

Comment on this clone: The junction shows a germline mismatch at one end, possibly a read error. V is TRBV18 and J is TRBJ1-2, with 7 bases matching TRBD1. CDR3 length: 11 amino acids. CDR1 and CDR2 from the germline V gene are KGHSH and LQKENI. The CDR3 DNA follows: TGTGCCAGCTCACCGGGGACAGACGGGGCCTTC. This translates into CASSPGTDGAF. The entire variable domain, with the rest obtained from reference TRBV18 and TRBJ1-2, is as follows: NAGVMQNPRHLVRRRGQEARLRCSPMKGHSHVYWYRQLPEEGLKFMVYLQKENIIDESGMPKERFSAEFPKEGPSILRIQQVVRGDSAAYFCASSPGTDGAFGSGTRLTVV.

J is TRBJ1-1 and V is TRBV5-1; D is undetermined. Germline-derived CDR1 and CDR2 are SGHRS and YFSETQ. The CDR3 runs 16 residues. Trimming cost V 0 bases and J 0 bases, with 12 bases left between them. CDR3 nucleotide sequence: TGCGCCAGCAGCTTGGTGGACTATAAAGTGAACACTGAAGCTTTCTTT. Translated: CASSLVDYKVNTEAFF.

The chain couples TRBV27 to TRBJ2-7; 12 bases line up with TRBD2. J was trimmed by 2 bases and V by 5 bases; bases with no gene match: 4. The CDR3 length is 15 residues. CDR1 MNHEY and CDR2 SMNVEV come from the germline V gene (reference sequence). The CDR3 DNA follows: TGTGCCAGCAGTCTGACTAGCGGGAGACCCTACGAGCAGTACTTC. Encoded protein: CASSLTSGRPYEQYF.

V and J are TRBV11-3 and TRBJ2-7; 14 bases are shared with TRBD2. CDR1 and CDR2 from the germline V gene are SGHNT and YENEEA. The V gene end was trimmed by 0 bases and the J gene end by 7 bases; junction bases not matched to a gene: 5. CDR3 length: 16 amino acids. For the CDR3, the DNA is TGTGCCAGCAGCTTAGAAGGGACTAGCGGGAGATGGGAGCAGTACTTC. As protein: CASSLEGTSGRWEQYF.

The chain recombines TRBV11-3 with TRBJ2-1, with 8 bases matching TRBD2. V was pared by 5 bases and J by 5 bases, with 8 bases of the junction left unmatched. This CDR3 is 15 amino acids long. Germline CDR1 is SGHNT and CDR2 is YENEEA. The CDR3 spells CASSPSSGFNNEQFF. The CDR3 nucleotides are TGTGCCAGCAGCCCTTCTAGCGGGTTCAACAATGAGCAGTTCTTC.